This TCR beta chain derives from a study of cytomegalovirus exposure and HLA in healthy donors. V lost 3 bases and J 2 bases, leaving 13 bases between the germline ends. The CDR3 length is 15 residues. The V gene's germline CDR1 is SNHLY and CDR2 FYNNEI. Repertoires were generated with immunoSEQ multiplex PCR, while TCRdb's copy carries only in-frame clones and drops some. The sample has 70,000 to 90,000 clones; over 80% are singletons. This TCR was recovered from a man aged 30-40 years in good health and CMV-seronegative. What was sequenced was PBMCs. The V gene is TRBV2, the J gene TRBJ1-1; D gene unclear. The chain's CDR3 is CASSESLSRNTEAFF. The DNA of the CDR3 is TGTGCCAGCAGTGAGAGTCTCTCAAGAAACACTGAAGCTTTCTTT.